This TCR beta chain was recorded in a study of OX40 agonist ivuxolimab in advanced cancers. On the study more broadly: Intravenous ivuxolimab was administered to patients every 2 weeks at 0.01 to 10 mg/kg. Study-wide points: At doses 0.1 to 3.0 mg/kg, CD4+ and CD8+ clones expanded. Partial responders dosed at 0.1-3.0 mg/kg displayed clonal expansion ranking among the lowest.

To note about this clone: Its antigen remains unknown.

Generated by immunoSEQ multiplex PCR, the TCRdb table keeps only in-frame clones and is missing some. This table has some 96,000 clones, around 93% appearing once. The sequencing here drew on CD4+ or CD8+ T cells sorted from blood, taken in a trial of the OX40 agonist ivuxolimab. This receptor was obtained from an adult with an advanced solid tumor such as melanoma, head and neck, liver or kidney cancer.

The CDR3 sequence is CASTTSGRGQYF. The CDR3, as DNA: TGTGCCAGCACGACTAGCGGGAGAGGGCAGTATTTT. The chain combines TRBV2 with TRBJ2-3; 12 bases line up with TRBD2. The CDR3 is 12 amino acids. Per the germline V gene, CDR1 is SNHLY and CDR2 is FYNNEI. Trimming cost V 7 bases and J 11 bases; bases outside gene matches: 4.